The TCR beta chain under discussion was sequenced for a study of CD8+CD57+ T cells in acquired aplastic anemia. Study-wide background: Each DNA sample taken from sorted CD4+ and CD8+ cells came to approximately 3.3 ug on average.

By flow cytometry, patients selected for sequencing had shown an expansion of CD8+CD57+ cells. Investigators profiled TCR beta VDJ and CDR3 from genomic DNA template. TCRdb re-derived calls from the reads in MiXCR, one entry per CDR3 protein. The sample records roughly 500,000 distinct CDR3 sequences, about a third being singletons. This clonotype has a handful of counts. CDR1 is SGDLS, CDR2 YYNGEE, per germline. This CDR3 contains 14 residues. V lost 4 bases and J 2 bases, leaving 12 bases between the germline ends. The source of this sequence is a human donor with aplastic anemia. Sequencing was done on a sample of sorted CD4+, CD8+, or CD8+CD57+ T cells (not recorded which) from PBMCs. The V gene is TRBV9, the J gene TRBJ2-5; D perhaps matches TRBD2 (5 bases). The CDR3 nucleotides are TGTGCCAGCAGCCCCCCCCGGGGACAAGAGACCCAGTACTTC. Protein sequence: CASSPPRGQETQYF.